A single T cell receptor beta chain is shown here with its context. The antigen is not known. The quantity of DNA used in unsorted PBMC replicate PCRs was 300 ng, corresponding to tens of thousands of T cell genomes. As handled by the study authors: Filtering differed, since immunoSEQ gave only junction sequences and no quality scores. TCRdb's copy holds only in-frame clones and misses some; the assay was immunoSEQ multiplex PCR. The D gene and trimming were derived from the DNA, and the V and J assignments and clone size from that table. Here the sample spans fewer than 700,000 clones, roughly four fifths being singletons. The source of the sample is a study of shared clonotypes between healthy human individuals. Study results and caveats: Investigators expected sequencing depth to affect clonotype sharing among donors.

Donors comprised only Caucasian adults living in Nashville, Tennessee. J lost 3 bases, V lost 6 bases, and 4 bases had no gene match. Germline loops: CDR1 SGHAT, CDR2 FQNNGV. The CDR3 is 14 residues long. The V and J genes are TRBV11-2 and TRBJ2-5, with TRBD2 matching over 10 bases. Input material: PBMCs. This TCR was recovered from a woman between 40 and 50 years old in good health. Some clones in this sample may be carry-over from other donors' samples. The CDR3 loop reads CASRPGLAKETQYF. The CDR3 DNA reads as TGTGCCAGCAGACCGGGACTAGCGAAAGAGACCCAGTACTTC.